This is a list of T cell receptor beta chains from one sample in a study of shared clonotypes between healthy human individuals. Sequenced by immunoSEQ multiplex PCR; TCRdb stores in-frame clones only, minus some. This table has about 1,900,000 clones, about 95% appearing once. Material for sequencing was naive CD8+ T cells sorted from blood. The receptors here all came from a man aged 18 to 29 in good health. Both conserved end residues are part of each CDR3. Each record gives: CDR3 protein, CDR3 DNA, clone size, J gene, V gene, D gene. The D gene is left open where the match is weak. A clone size is listed for some rows: how often the clone was seen (once, few, many), or a class if it is expanded.

CDR3aa: CASSSGGAWNTDTQYF; CDR3nt: TGTGCCAGCAGCTCAGGTGGTGCGTGGAACACAGATACGCAGTATTTT; abundance: NA; j_gene: TRBJ2-3; v_gene: TRBV11-2; d_gene: NA
CDR3aa: CASSVASAAGQETQYF; CDR3nt: TGTGCCAGCAGCGTAGCGTCCGCGGCGGGCCAAGAGACCCAGTACTTC; abundance: NA; j_gene: TRBJ2-5; v_gene: TRBV9; d_gene: NA
CDR3aa: CASSLGLADDEKLFF; CDR3nt: TGCGCCAGCAGCTTGGGTCTCGCAGACGATGAAAAACTGTTTTTT; abundance: NA; j_gene: TRBJ1-4; v_gene: TRBV5-1; d_gene: NA
CDR3aa: CASSFRGVSYEQYF; CDR3nt: TGTGCCAGCAGTTTTCGCGGGGTCTCCTACGAGCAGTACTTC; abundance: NA; j_gene: TRBJ2-7; v_gene: TRBV27; d_gene: NA
CDR3aa: CASSLRGEWDQPQHF; CDR3nt: TGTGCCAGCAGCTTGCGGGGGGAATGGGATCAGCCCCAGCATTTT; abundance: NA; j_gene: TRBJ1-5; v_gene: TRBV5-6; d_gene: NA
CDR3aa: CASSDRSQTYSNQPQHF; CDR3nt: TGTGCCAGCAGTGATCGGAGTCAGACGTATAGCAATCAGCCCCAGCATTTT; abundance: NA; j_gene: TRBJ1-5; v_gene: TRBV2; d_gene: NA
CDR3aa: CASSQVGGTSSYEQYF; CDR3nt: TGCGCCAGCAGCCAAGTAGGGGGAACAAGCTCCTACGAGCAGTACTTC; abundance: once; j_gene: TRBJ2-7; v_gene: TRBV4-1; d_gene: NA
CDR3aa: CASSSTGNYEQYF; CDR3nt: TGTGCCAGCAGCTCGACAGGGAACTACGAGCAGTACTTC; abundance: NA; j_gene: TRBJ2-7; v_gene: TRBV5-6; d_gene: TRBD1
CDR3aa: CASSIDRIQYF; CDR3nt: TGTGCCAGTAGTATAGACAGGATTCAGTACTTC; abundance: NA; j_gene: TRBJ2-4; v_gene: TRBV19; d_gene: NA
CDR3aa: CASSLAGSTEAFF; CDR3nt: TGTGCCAGCAGCTTGGCAGGGAGCACTGAAGCTTTCTTT; abundance: NA; j_gene: TRBJ1-1; v_gene: TRBV5-6; d_gene: NA
CDR3aa: CASEGRLWGTNEKLFF; CDR3nt: TGTGCCAGCGAAGGACGCTTATGGGGAACTAATGAAAAACTGTTTTTT; abundance: NA; j_gene: TRBJ1-4; v_gene: TRBV5-8; d_gene: NA
CDR3aa: CATEGDGINTGELFF; CDR3nt: TGTGCCACCGAGGGTGACGGGATCAACACCGGGGAGCTGTTTTTT; abundance: NA; j_gene: TRBJ2-2; v_gene: TRBV15; d_gene: NA
CDR3aa: CSVVIGGTEAFF; CDR3nt: TGCAGCGTCGTCATCGGGGGCACTGAAGCTTTCTTT; abundance: once; j_gene: TRBJ1-1; v_gene: TRBV29-1; d_gene: NA
CDR3aa: CASSPEAGGEEQYF; CDR3nt: TGTGCCAGCAGCCCCGAAGCGGGGGGGGAGGAGCAGTACTTC; abundance: NA; j_gene: TRBJ2-7; v_gene: TRBV9; d_gene: TRBD2
CDR3aa: CASSFRANTEAFF; CDR3nt: TGCGCCAGCAGCTTTCGGGCGAACACTGAAGCTTTCTTT; abundance: NA; j_gene: TRBJ1-1; v_gene: TRBV5-1; d_gene: NA
CDR3aa: CASTDSGNTIYF; CDR3nt: TGTGCCAGTACTGACTCTGGAAACACCATATATTTT; abundance: NA; j_gene: TRBJ1-3; v_gene: TRBV19; d_gene: NA
CDR3aa: CASSHMAGNTEAFF; CDR3nt: TGCGCCAGCAGCCACATGGCTGGGAACACTGAAGCTTTCTTT; abundance: NA; j_gene: TRBJ1-1; v_gene: TRBV4-1; d_gene: NA
CDR3aa: CASSLWGAYEQYF; CDR3nt: TGTGCCAGCAGCTTGTGGGGAGCCTACGAGCAGTACTTC; abundance: NA; j_gene: TRBJ2-7; v_gene: TRBV5-6; d_gene: NA
CDR3aa: CASSFSQGVQETQYF; CDR3nt: TGTGCCAGCAGCTTCTCGCAGGGCGTCCAAGAGACCCAGTACTTC; abundance: NA; j_gene: TRBJ2-5; v_gene: TRBV11-2; d_gene: NA
CDR3aa: CASRTAGRGDYNEQFF; CDR3nt: TGTGCCAGTAGGACAGCAGGTAGAGGCGATTACAATGAGCAGTTCTTC; abundance: NA; j_gene: TRBJ2-1; v_gene: TRBV27; d_gene: NA
CDR3aa: CASSDTAGDSGTGELFF; CDR3nt: TGTGCCAGCAGTGACACAGCGGGGGATTCGGGCACCGGGGAGCTGTTTTTT; abundance: NA; j_gene: TRBJ2-2; v_gene: TRBV2; d_gene: TRBD2
CDR3aa: CAWGTGPIYEQYF; CDR3nt: TGTGCCTGGGGGACAGGTCCGATCTACGAGCAGTACTTC; abundance: NA; j_gene: TRBJ2-7; v_gene: TRBV30; d_gene: TRBD1
CDR3aa: CASSLTLSGTGGYEQYF; CDR3nt: TGTGCCAGCAGCTTAACTTTATCCGGGACAGGGGGCTACGAGCAGTACTTC; abundance: NA; j_gene: TRBJ2-7; v_gene: TRBV7-9; d_gene: TRBD1
CDR3aa: CASRVGRRDASIATDTQYF; CDR3nt: TGTGCCAGCAGGGTCGGTAGGAGGGACGCCTCCATAGCTACAGATACGCAGTATTTT; abundance: NA; j_gene: TRBJ2-3; v_gene: TRBV2; d_gene: NA
CDR3aa: CASTLDRGYEQYF; CDR3nt: TGTGCCAGCACCCTAGACAGGGGCTACGAGCAGTACTTC; abundance: NA; j_gene: TRBJ2-7; v_gene: TRBV28; d_gene: TRBD1
CDR3aa: CASSLWGGLAGETDTQYF; CDR3nt: TGTGCCAGCAGCTTATGGGGGGGACTAGCGGGAGAAACAGATACGCAGTATTTT; abundance: NA; j_gene: TRBJ2-3; v_gene: TRBV7-8; d_gene: TRBD2
CDR3aa: CASSQGGWDTGELFF; CDR3nt: TGCGCCAGCAGCCAAGGAGGGTGGGACACCGGGGAGCTGTTTTTT; abundance: NA; j_gene: TRBJ2-2; v_gene: TRBV4-1; d_gene: NA
CDR3aa: CASRPGTSGVTDTQYF; CDR3nt: TGTGCCAGCAGGCCCGGGACTAGCGGGGTCACAGATACGCAGTATTTT; abundance: once; j_gene: TRBJ2-3; v_gene: TRBV27; d_gene: TRBD2
CDR3aa: CASSSHESSYEQYF; CDR3nt: TGTGCCAGTAGTTCCCACGAGAGCTCCTACGAGCAGTACTTC; abundance: NA; j_gene: TRBJ2-7; v_gene: TRBV19; d_gene: NA
CDR3aa: CASSLGADNSPLHF; CDR3nt: TGTGCCAGCAGCCTCGGGGCTGATAATTCACCCCTCCACTTT; abundance: few; j_gene: TRBJ1-6; v_gene: TRBV7-9; d_gene: NA
CDR3aa: CASTDLWTGVHGELFF; CDR3nt: TGTGCCAGCACCGACCTCTGGACAGGGGTTCACGGGGAGCTGTTTTTT; abundance: NA; j_gene: TRBJ2-2; v_gene: TRBV7-8; d_gene: TRBD1
CDR3aa: CASIPPDNTGELFF; CDR3nt: TGTGCCAGCATACCCCCAGACAACACCGGGGAGCTGTTTTTT; abundance: NA; j_gene: TRBJ2-2; v_gene: TRBV7-9; d_gene: NA
CDR3aa: CASSYDGGTDTQYF; CDR3nt: TGTGCCAGCAGTTATGACGGCGGCACAGATACGCAGTATTTT; abundance: once; j_gene: TRBJ2-3; v_gene: TRBV27; d_gene: NA
CDR3aa: CASSESHGYEQYF; CDR3nt: TGTGCCAGCAGTGAGAGTCATGGCTACGAGCAGTACTTC; abundance: NA; j_gene: TRBJ2-7; v_gene: TRBV2; d_gene: NA
CDR3aa: CASRPLAATYNEQFF; CDR3nt: TGTGCCAGCAGACCGCTAGCGGCAACCTACAATGAGCAGTTCTTC; abundance: NA; j_gene: TRBJ2-1; v_gene: TRBV27; d_gene: TRBD2
CDR3aa: CASGLRSLLDIQYF; CDR3nt: TGCGCCAGCGGCCTCCGGAGCCTACTGGACATTCAGTACTTC; abundance: NA; j_gene: TRBJ2-4; v_gene: TRBV5-1; d_gene: NA
CDR3aa: CASSSGVYEQYF; CDR3nt: TGTGCCAGCAGCTCGGGAGTATACGAGCAGTACTTC; abundance: NA; j_gene: TRBJ2-7; v_gene: TRBV5-5; d_gene: NA
CDR3aa: CASSQAGGSPLHF; CDR3nt: TGTGCCAGCAGCCAAGCGGGAGGTTCACCCCTCCACTTT; abundance: NA; j_gene: TRBJ1-6; v_gene: TRBV14; d_gene: NA
CDR3aa: CAWSLGGGWNEQFF; CDR3nt: TGTGCCTGGAGTTTAGGCGGTGGCTGGAATGAGCAGTTCTTC; abundance: NA; j_gene: TRBJ2-1; v_gene: TRBV30; d_gene: NA
CDR3aa: CASSLPSRAGGYTF; CDR3nt: TGTGCCAGCAGTCTCCCATCCAGGGCGGGGGGCTACACCTTC; abundance: NA; j_gene: TRBJ1-2; v_gene: TRBV25-1; d_gene: NA
CDR3aa: CASRGLSAYEQYF; CDR3nt: TGTGCCAGCAGGGGACTGTCCGCCTACGAGCAGTACTTC; abundance: NA; j_gene: TRBJ2-7; v_gene: TRBV2; d_gene: NA
CDR3aa: CASSVNWGAGETQYF; CDR3nt: TGTGCCAGCAGCGTGAATTGGGGGGCCGGAGAGACCCAGTACTTC; abundance: NA; j_gene: TRBJ2-5; v_gene: TRBV14; d_gene: NA
CDR3aa: CASSQTSGGGNEQFF; CDR3nt: TGCGCCAGCAGCCAAACTAGCGGGGGAGGGAATGAGCAGTTCTTC; abundance: NA; j_gene: TRBJ2-1; v_gene: TRBV4-1; d_gene: TRBD2
CDR3aa: CASSPPNLSEAFF; CDR3nt: TGTGCCAGCAGCCCACCGAATTTGTCTGAAGCTTTCTTT; abundance: NA; j_gene: TRBJ1-1; v_gene: TRBV9; d_gene: NA
CDR3aa: CASSIVGTNYGYTF; CDR3nt: TGTGCCAGTAGTATAGTCGGGACAAACTATGGCTACACCTTC; abundance: NA; j_gene: TRBJ1-2; v_gene: TRBV19; d_gene: NA